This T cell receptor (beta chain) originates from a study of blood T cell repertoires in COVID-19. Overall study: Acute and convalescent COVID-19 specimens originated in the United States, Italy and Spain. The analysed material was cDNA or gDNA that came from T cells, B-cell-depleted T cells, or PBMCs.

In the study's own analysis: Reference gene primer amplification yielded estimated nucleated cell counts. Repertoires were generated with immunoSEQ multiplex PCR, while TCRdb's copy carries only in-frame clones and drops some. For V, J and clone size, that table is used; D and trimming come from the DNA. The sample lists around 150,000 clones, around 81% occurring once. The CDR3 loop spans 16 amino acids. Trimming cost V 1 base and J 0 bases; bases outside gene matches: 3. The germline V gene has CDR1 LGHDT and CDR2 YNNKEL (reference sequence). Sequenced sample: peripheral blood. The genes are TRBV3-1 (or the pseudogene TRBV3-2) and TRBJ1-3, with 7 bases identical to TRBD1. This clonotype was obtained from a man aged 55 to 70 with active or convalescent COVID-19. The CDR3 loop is CASSQGQGYSGNTIYF. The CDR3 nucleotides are TGTGCCAGCAGCCAAGGACAGGGCTACTCTGGAAACACCATATATTTT.